These T cell receptor beta chains were read from a single sample in a study of cytomegalovirus exposure and HLA in healthy donors. Measured with immunoSEQ multiplex PCR; TCRdb has only the in-frame clones, and not every one. This sample has hundreds of thousands of clones, with over 70% found just once. What was sequenced was PBMCs. Every receptor here comes from a boy between 2 and 10 years old in good health and CMV-seronegative. The CDR3 runs from the conserved cysteine through the conserved F or W. Each record gives: J gene, clone size, D gene, V gene, CDR3 DNA, CDR3 protein. D genes are given only for firm matches. Size is stated for part of the rows, as once, few or many counts, or as a class when the clone is expanded.

TRBJ2-1,-,TRBD2,TRBV6-5,TGTGCCAGCAGCCGATCGACTAGCAGGAGCAATGAGCAGTTCTTC,CASSRSTSRSNEQFF
TRBJ1-6,-,TRBD1,TRBV5-6,TGTGCCAGCATCCAAACAGGGGGGCCTAATTCACCCCTCCACTTT,CASIQTGGPNSPLHF
TRBJ2-1,-,TRBD2,TRBV6-5,TGTGCCAGCGGACTAGCGCCCCGCCACGAGCAGTTCTTC,CASGLAPRHEQFF
TRBJ1-3,few,-,TRBV11-2,TGTGCCACCACCTCAGGGATCTCCGGAAACACCATATATTTT,CATTSGISGNTIYF
TRBJ1-1,-,-,TRBV2,TGTGCCAGCAGTGAAGGGAGGGAAGCTTTCTTT,CASSEGREAFF
TRBJ2-1,-,-,TRBV4-1,TGCGCCAGCAGCCAAGATCCCCCCCACTCCTACAATGAGCAGTTCTTC,CASSQDPPHSYNEQFF
TRBJ1-2,-,TRBD1,TRBV29-1,TGCAGCGTTGGACAGGGCAGCTATGGCTACACCTTC,CSVGQGSYGYTF
TRBJ2-1,once,-,TRBV5-1,TGCGCCAGCACCCGCGGGAATGAGCAGTTCTTC,CASTRGNEQFF
TRBJ1-6,-,-,TRBV6-5,TGTGCCAGCAGTTACTCAGGGGTAAATTCACCCCTCCACTTT,CASSYSGVNSPLHF
TRBJ1-4,-,TRBD1,TRBV7-9,TGTGCCAGCAGCTCCCGGGACAGGGCGTTAACTAATGAAAAACTGTTTTTT,CASSSRDRALTNEKLFF